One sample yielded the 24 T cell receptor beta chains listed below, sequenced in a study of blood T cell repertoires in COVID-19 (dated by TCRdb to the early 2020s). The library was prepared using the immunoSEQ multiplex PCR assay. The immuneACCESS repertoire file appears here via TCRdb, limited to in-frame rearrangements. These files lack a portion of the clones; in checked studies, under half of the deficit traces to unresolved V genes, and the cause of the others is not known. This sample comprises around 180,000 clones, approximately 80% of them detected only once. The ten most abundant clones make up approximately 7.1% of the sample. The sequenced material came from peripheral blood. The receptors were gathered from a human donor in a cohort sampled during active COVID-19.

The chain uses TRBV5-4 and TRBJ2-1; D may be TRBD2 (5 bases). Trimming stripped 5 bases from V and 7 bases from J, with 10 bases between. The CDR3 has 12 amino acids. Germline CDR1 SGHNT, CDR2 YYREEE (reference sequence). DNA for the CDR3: TGTGCCAGCAGTGGGAGCAAAAATGAGCAGTTCTTC. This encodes CASSGSKNEQFF.

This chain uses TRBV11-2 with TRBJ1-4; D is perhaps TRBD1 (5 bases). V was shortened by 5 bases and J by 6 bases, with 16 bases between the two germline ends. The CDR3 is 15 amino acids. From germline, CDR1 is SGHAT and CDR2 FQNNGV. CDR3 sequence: CASSGRGGTDEKLFF. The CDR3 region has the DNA TGTGCCAGCAGCGGAAGAGGAGGGACGGATGAAAAACTGTTTTTT.

The CDR3 loop reads CASSEHPGINQPQHF. The DNA for the CDR3 is TGTGCCAGCAGTGAGCACCCAGGGATCAATCAGCCCCAGCATTTT. The rearrangement links TRBV7-4 to TRBJ1-5, with D perhaps matching TRBD1 (5 bases). Per the germline V gene, CDR1 is SGHVT and CDR2 is SQSDAQ. This CDR3 region has 15 residues. Trimming removed 6 bases at V and 3 bases at J, with 15 bases between.

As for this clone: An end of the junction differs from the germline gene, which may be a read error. For the CDR3, the DNA is TGTGCCAGCAGCTTAGCGTATGGCCACACCTTC. Protein sequence: CASSLAYGHTF. The chain links TRBV7-2 to TRBJ1-2; D is ambiguous. Per the germline V gene, CDR1 is SGHTA and CDR2 is FQGNSA. This CDR3 contains 11 residues.

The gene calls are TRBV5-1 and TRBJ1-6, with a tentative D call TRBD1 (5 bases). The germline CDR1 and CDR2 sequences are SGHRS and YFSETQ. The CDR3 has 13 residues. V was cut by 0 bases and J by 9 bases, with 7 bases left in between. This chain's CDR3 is CASSLGGVSPLHF. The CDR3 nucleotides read TGCGCCAGCAGCTTGGGGGGGGTTTCACCCCTCCACTTT. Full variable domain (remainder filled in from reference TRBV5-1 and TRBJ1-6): KAGVTQTPRYLIKTRGQQVTLSCSPISGHRSVSWYQQTPGQGLQFLFEYFSETQRNKGNFPGRFSGRQFSNSRSEMNVSTLELGDSALYLCASSLGGVSPLHFGNGTRLTVT.

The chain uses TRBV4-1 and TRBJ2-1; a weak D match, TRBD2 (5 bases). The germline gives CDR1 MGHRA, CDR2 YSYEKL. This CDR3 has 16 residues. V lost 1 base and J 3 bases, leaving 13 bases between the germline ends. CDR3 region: CASSQASSRVYNEQFF. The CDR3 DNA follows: TGCGCCAGCAGCCAAGCCTCTAGCCGGGTCTACAATGAGCAGTTCTTC.

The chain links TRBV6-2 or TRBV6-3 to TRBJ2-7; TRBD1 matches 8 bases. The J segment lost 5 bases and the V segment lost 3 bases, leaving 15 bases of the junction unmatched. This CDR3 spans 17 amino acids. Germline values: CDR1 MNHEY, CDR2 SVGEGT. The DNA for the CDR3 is TGTGCCAGCAGTTATCATTCTTCCGCGGGACAGGCCCACGAGCAGTACTTC. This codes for CASSYHSSAGQAHEQYF.

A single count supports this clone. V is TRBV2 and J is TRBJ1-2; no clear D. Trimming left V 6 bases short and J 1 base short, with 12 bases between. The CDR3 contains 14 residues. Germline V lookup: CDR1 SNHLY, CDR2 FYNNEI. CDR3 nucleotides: TGTGCCAGCAGGGCGGCGGAGATTAACTATGGCTACACCTTC. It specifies CASRAAEINYGYTF. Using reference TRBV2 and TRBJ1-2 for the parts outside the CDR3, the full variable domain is EPEVTQTPSHQVTQMGQEVILRCVPISNHLYFYWYRQILGQKVEFLVSFYNNEISEKSEIFDDQFSVERPDGSNFTLKIRSTKLEDSAMYFCASRAAEINYGYTFGSGTRLTVV.

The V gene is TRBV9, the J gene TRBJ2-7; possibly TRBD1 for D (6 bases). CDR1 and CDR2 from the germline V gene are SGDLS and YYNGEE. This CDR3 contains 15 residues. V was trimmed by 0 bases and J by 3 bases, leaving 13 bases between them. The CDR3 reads CASSVAGQTLYEQYF. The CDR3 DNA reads TGTGCCAGCAGCGTAGCAGGACAGACGCTCTACGAGCAGTACTTC.

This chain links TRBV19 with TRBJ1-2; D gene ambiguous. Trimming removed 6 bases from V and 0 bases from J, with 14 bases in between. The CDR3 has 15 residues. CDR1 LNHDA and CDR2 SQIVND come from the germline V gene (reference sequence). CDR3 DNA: TGTGCCAGTAGCCGGTCTCCCACTGCTAACTATGGCTACACCTTC. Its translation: CASSRSPTANYGYTF.

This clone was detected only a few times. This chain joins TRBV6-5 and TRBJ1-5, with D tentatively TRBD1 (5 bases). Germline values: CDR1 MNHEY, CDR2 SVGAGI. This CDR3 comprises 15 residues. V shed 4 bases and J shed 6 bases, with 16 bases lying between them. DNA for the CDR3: TGTGCCAGCAGTTCCAAAACGGGGGAGGGTCAGCCCCAGCATTTT. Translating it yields CASSSKTGEGQPQHF.

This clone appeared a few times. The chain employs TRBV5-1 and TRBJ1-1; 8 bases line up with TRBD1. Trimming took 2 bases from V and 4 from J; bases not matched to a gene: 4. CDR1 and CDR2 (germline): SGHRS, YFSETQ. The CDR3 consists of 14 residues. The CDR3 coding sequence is TGCGCCAGCAGCTTCACGACAGGGGTCACTGAAGCTTTCTTT. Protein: CASSFTTGVTEAFF.

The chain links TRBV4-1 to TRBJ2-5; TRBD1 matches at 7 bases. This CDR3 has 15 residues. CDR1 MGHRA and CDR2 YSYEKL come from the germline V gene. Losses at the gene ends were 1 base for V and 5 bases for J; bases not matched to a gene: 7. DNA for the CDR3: TGCGCCAGCAGCCAAGGACAGGGAAGCTTCGAGACCCAGTACTTC. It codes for CASSQGQGSFETQYF.

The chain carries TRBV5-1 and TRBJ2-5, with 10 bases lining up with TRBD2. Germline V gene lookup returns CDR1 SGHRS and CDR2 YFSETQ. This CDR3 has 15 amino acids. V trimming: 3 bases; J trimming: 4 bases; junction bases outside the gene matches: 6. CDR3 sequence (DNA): TGCGCCAGCAGCTCGGCGCTAGCGGGGGTAGAGACCCAGTACTTC. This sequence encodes CASSSALAGVETQYF.

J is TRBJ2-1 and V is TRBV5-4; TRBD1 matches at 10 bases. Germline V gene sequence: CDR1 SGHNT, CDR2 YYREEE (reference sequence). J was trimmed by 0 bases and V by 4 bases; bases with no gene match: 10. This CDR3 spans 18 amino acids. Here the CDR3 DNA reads TGTGCCAGCAGCCGAAGGGACAGGGGCGAAAGCTCCTACAATGAGCAGTTCTTC. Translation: CASSRRDRGESSYNEQFF.

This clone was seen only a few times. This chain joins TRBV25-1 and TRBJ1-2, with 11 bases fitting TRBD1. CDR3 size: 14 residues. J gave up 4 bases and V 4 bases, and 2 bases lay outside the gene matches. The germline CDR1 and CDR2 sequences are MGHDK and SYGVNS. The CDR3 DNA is TGTGCCAGCAGTGTCGGACAGGGGGCCTATGGCTACACCTTC. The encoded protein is CASSVGQGAYGYTF.

The CDR3 DNA follows: TGTGCCAGCAGCGGCCCGGGACAAAGCTCCTACGAGCAGTACTTC. The encoded protein is CASSGPGQSSYEQYF. The chain uses TRBV9 and TRBJ2-7; tentatively, D is TRBD1 (6 bases). The germline V gene encodes CDR1 SGDLS and CDR2 YYNGEE. V lost 3 bases and J 0 bases, leaving 13 bases between the germline ends. The CDR3 consists of 15 residues.

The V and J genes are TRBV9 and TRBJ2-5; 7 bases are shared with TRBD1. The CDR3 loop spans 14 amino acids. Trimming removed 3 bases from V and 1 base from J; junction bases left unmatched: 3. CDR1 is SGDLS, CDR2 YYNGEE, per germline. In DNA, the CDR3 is TGTGCCAGCAGCGGACAGGGCCCCCAAGAGACCCAGTACTTC. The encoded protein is CASSGQGPQETQYF.

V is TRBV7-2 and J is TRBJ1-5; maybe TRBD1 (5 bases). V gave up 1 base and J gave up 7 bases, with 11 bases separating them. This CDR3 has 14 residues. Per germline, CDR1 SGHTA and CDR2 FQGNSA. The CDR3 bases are TGTGCCAGCAGCTTAGGGGGGGTTCGGCAGCCCCAGCATTTT. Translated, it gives CASSLGGVRQPQHF.

For the CDR3, the DNA is TGCGCCAGCAGCCAAGGGACCCAGGGAAGTTCCTACGAGCAGTACTTC. Translating it yields CASSQGTQGSSYEQYF. V and J are TRBV4-1 and TRBJ2-7; D is possibly TRBD1 (5 bases). The CDR3 has 16 residues. Trimming shortened V by 1 base and J by 1 base, and 14 bases separated the two germline ends. Germline lookup yields CDR1 MGHRA and CDR2 YSYEKL.

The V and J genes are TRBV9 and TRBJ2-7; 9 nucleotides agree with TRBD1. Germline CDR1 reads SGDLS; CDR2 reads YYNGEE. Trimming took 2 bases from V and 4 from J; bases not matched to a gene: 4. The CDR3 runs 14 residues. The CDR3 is CASSVRDREYEQYF. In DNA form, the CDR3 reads TGTGCCAGCAGCGTCCGGGACAGGGAATACGAGCAGTACTTC.

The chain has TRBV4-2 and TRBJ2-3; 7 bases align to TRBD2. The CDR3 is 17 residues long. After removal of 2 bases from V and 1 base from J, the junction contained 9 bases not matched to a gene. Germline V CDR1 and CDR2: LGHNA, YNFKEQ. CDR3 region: CASSQPSGGVGTDTQYF. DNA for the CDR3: TGTGCCAGCAGCCAACCTAGTGGGGGGGTAGGCACAGATACGCAGTATTTT.

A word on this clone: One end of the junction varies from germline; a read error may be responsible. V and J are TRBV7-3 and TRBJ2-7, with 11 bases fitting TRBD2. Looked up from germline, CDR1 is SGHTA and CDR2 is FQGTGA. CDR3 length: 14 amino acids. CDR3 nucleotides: TGTGCCAGCACTCCGATCCGGGAGACTAGCGGGGAGACCTTC. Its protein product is CASTPIRETSGETF.

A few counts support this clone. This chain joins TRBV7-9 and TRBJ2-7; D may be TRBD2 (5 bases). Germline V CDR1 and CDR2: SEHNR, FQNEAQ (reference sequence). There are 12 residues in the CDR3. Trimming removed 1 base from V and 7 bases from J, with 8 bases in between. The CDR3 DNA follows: TGTGCCAGCAGCTTAGTTTCGGGGGAGCAGTACTTC. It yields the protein CASSLVSGEQYF.